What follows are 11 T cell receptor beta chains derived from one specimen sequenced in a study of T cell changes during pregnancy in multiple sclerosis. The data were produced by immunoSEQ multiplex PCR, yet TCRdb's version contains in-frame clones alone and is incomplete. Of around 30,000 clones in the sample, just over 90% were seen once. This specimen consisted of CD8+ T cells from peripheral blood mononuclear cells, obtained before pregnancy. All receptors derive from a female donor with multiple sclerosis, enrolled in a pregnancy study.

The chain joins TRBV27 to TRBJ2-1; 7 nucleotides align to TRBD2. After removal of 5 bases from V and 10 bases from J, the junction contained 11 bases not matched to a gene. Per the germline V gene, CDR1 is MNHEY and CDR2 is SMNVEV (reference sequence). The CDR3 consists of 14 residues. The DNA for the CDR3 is TGTGCCAGCAGTGTGGGCGGGAGTTTTCCGGAGCAGTTCTTC. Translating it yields CASSVGGSFPEQFF.

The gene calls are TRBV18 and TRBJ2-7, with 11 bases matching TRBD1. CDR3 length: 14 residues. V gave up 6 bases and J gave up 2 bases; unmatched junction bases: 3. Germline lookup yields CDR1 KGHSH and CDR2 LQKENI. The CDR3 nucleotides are TGTGCCAGCTCGCCGGGACAGGGGGCCTACGAGCAGTACTTC. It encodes CASSPGQGAYEQYF.

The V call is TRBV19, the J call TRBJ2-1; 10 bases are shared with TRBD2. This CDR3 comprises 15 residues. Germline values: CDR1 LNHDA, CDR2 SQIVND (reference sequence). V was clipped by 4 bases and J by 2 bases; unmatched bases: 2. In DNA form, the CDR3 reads TGTGCCAGTAGTAAAGCGGGAGGGCCCTACAATGAGCAGTTCTTC. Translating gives CASSKAGGPYNEQFF.

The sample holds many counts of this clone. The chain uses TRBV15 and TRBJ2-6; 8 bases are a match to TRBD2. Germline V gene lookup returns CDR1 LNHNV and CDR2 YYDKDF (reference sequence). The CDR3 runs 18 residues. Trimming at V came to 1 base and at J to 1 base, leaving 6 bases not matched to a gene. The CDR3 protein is CATSRVTAGESGANVLTF. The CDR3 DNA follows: TGTGCCACCAGCAGAGTGACAGCGGGAGAATCTGGGGCCAACGTCCTGACTTTC.

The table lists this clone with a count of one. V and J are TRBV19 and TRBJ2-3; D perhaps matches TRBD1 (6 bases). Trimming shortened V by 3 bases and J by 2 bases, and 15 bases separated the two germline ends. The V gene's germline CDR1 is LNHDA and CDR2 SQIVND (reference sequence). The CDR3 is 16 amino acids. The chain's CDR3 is CASSIKGDASTDTQYF. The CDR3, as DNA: TGTGCCAGTAGTATTAAGGGGGATGCTTCCACAGATACGCAGTATTTT.

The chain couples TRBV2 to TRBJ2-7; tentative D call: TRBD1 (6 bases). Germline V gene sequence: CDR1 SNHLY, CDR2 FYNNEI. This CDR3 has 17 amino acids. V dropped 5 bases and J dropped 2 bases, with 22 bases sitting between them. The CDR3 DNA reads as TGTGCCAGCAGTTCACCGATAACAGGGATTCTGACCTACGAGCAGTACTTC. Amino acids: CASSSPITGILTYEQYF.

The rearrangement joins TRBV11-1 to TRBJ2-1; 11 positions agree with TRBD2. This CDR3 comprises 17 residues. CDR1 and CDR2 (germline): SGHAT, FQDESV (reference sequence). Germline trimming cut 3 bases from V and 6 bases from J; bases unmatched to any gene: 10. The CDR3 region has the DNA TGTGCCAGCAGCTTGCTGGGACTAGCGGTCCCAGGCAATGAGCAGTTCTTC. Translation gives CASSLLGLAVPGNEQFF. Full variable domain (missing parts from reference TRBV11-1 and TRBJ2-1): EAEVAQSPRYKITEKSQAVAFWCDPISGHATLYWYRQILGQGPELLVQFQDESVVDDSQLPKDRFSAERLKGVDSTLKIQPAELGDSAMYLCASSLLGLAVPGNEQFFGPGTRLTVL.

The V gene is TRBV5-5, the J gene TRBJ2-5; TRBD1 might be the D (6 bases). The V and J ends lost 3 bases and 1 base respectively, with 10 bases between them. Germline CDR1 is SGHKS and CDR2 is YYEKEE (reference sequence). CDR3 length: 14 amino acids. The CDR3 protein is CASSYWTAQETQYF. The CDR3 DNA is TGTGCCAGCAGCTACTGGACAGCCCAAGAGACCCAGTACTTC. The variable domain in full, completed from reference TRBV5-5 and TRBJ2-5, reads DAGVTQSPTHLIKTRGQQVTLRCSPISGHKSVSWYQQVLGQGPQFIFQYYEKEERGRGNFPDRFSARQFPNYSSELNVNALLLGDSALYLCASSYWTAQETQYFGPGTRLLVL.

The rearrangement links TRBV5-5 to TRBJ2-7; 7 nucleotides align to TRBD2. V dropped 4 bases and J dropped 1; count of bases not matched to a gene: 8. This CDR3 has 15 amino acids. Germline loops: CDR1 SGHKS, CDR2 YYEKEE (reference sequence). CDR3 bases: TGTGCCAGCAGCCCCATGCGAGCGGGATCCTACGAGCAGTACTTC. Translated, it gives CASSPMRAGSYEQYF.

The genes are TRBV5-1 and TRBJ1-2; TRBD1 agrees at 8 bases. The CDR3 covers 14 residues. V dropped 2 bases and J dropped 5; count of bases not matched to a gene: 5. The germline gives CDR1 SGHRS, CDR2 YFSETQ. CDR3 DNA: TGCGCCAGCAGCTTTCATGACAGGGGTTATGGCTACACCTTC. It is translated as CASSFHDRGYGYTF.

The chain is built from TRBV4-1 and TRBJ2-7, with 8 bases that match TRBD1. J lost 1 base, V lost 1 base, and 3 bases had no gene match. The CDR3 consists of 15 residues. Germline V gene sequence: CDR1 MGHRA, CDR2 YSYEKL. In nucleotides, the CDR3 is TGCGCCAGCAGCCAAGTAACAGGGGGATCCTACGAGCAGTACTTC. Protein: CASSQVTGGSYEQYF.